The 27 T cell receptor beta chains below were found in one sample sequenced in a study of OX40 agonist ivuxolimab in advanced cancers. TCRdb's table, derived via immunoSEQ multiplex PCR, lists solely in-frame clones and lacks some. This table has 60,000 to 75,000 clones, about 83% appearing once. The material sequenced was CD4+ or CD8+ T cells sorted from blood, taken in a trial of the OX40 agonist ivuxolimab. The source is an adult with an advanced solid tumor such as melanoma, head and neck, liver or kidney cancer.

This chain's CDR3 is CASSYGWDGNTIYF. The CDR3, as DNA: TGTGCCAGCAGTTATGGATGGGACGGAAACACCATATATTTT. V is TRBV6-6 and J is TRBJ1-3, with D possibly being TRBD1 (5 bases). CDR3 length: 14 residues. Germline assignment: CDR1 MNHNY and CDR2 SVGAGI (reference sequence). V lost 3 bases and J lost 4, with 10 bases in between.

The rearrangement uses TRBV28 and TRBJ1-3; D unclear. Trimming shortened V by 4 bases and J by 4 bases, and 5 bases separated the two germline ends. Germline CDR1 reads MDHEN; CDR2 reads SYDVKM. The CDR3 contains 12 residues. CDR3 DNA sequence: TGTGCCAGCAGTTACCGAGGAAACACCATATATTTT. Amino acids: CASSYRGNTIYF.

The rearrangement links TRBV2 to TRBJ1-5; no reliable D call. The CDR3 is made up of 13 amino acids. CDR1 is SNHLY, CDR2 FYNNEI, per germline. V dropped 8 bases and J dropped 3 bases, with 11 bases sitting between them. The CDR3, as DNA: TGTGCCAGCCGCGGGCAGGTCAATCAGCCCCAGCATTTT. It encodes CASRGQVNQPQHF. Based on the CDR3 plus reference TRBV2 and TRBJ1-5, the full variable domain is EPEVTQTPSHQVTQMGQEVILRCVPISNHLYFYWYRQILGQKVEFLVSFYNNEISEKSEIFDDQFSVERPDGSNFTLKIRSTKLEDSAMYFCASRGQVNQPQHFGDGTRLSIL.

J is TRBJ1-1 and V is TRBV27; D gene unclear. CDR1 is MNHEY and CDR2 is SMNVEV in the germline V gene (reference sequence). The V end lost 2 bases, the J end lost 1 base, and 11 bases lay between the germline ends. This CDR3 has 15 residues. The CDR3: CASSLRYLGNTEAFF. The CDR3 coding sequence is TGTGCCAGCAGTTTACGGTACCTCGGGAACACTGAAGCTTTCTTT.

The chain couples TRBV6-5 to TRBJ2-1; TRBD2 matches 9 bases. CDR3 length: 15 amino acids. Looked up from germline, CDR1 is MNHEY and CDR2 is SVGAGI. Trimming took 4 bases from V and 3 from J; bases not matched to a gene: 4. CDR3 in DNA: TGTGCCAGCAGTTTGACTAGCGGACTCTACAATGAGCAGTTCTTC. Protein sequence: CASSLTSGLYNEQFF.

This clone was recorded once. The chain employs TRBV10-3 and TRBJ1-5, with D possibly being TRBD1 (5 bases). CDR1 and CDR2 from the germline V gene are ENHRY and SYGVKD. The CDR3 extends over 12 amino acids. The ends were cut back, 3 bases at V and 7 bases at J, with 7 bases in the middle. CDR3 loop: CAISDGGQPQHF. In DNA form, the CDR3 reads TGTGCCATCAGTGACGGGGGACAGCCCCAGCATTTT.

The genes are TRBV4-2 and TRBJ1-5; 8 bases line up with TRBD1. Germline-derived CDR1 and CDR2 are LGHNA and YNFKEQ. V was pared by 5 bases and J by 2 bases, with 5 bases of the junction left unmatched. The CDR3 spans 15 residues. The CDR3 region is CASSGPGQGNQPQHF. The DNA of the CDR3 is TGTGCCAGCAGCGGACCGGGACAGGGCAATCAGCCCCAGCATTTT.

This clone was observed a single time. The V and J genes are TRBV6-4 and TRBJ1-1, with TRBD1 as a possible D gene (6 bases). The CDR3 covers 14 residues. V lost 2 bases to trimming and J lost 5 bases, with 12 bases between them. Per germline, CDR1 MRHNA and CDR2 SNTAGT. The CDR3 DNA follows: TGTGCCAGCAGTGACAGGGGGAAAGGAACTGAAGCTTTCTTT. Translating it yields CASSDRGKGTEAFF.

This clone was recorded only once. The chain is built from TRBV7-2 and TRBJ1-3; D is unresolved. V lost 8 bases to trimming and J lost 1 base, with 12 bases between them. CDR1 is SGHTA, CDR2 FQGNSA, per germline. There are 14 residues in the CDR3. CDR3 loop: CASRLGASGNTIYF. The CDR3 DNA reads TGTGCCAGCCGCCTGGGCGCATCTGGAAACACCATATATTTT.

The V and J genes are TRBV7-2 and TRBJ2-3; no definite D call. Looked up from germline, CDR1 is SGHTA and CDR2 is FQGNSA. This CDR3 contains 15 residues. Between the trimmed V and J ends, which lost 3 bases and 0 bases, there was a span of 10 bases. CDR3 sequence reads: CASSFGPPSTDTQYF. In DNA, the CDR3 is TGTGCCAGCAGCTTCGGGCCCCCAAGCACAGATACGCAGTATTTT.

The V gene is TRBV11-3, the J gene TRBJ2-3; D might be TRBD2 (5 bases). Looked up from germline, CDR1 is SGHNT and CDR2 is YENEEA. This CDR3 has 14 residues. Deletions cut 3 bases from V and 1 base from J, with 8 bases between. This chain's CDR3 is CASSFYGGTDTQYF. The CDR3, as DNA: TGTGCCAGCAGCTTCTACGGGGGCACAGATACGCAGTATTTT.

This chain uses TRBV28 with TRBJ1-2; unclear D gene. Trimming removed 3 bases at V and 8 bases at J, with 13 bases between. Germline CDR1 is MDHEN and CDR2 is SYDVKM. CDR3 length: 13 residues. The DNA for the CDR3 is TGTGCCAGCAGTTTGATAGGGCCGTGGGGCTACACCTTC. Translating gives CASSLIGPWGYTF.

The chain has TRBV5-1 and TRBJ2-5; 8 positions match TRBD1. Germline-derived CDR1 and CDR2 are SGHRS and YFSETQ. The CDR3 spans 14 residues. V lost 4 bases to trimming and J lost 3 bases; unmatched junction nucleotides: 5. CDR3 DNA sequence: TGCGCCAGCAGCCAGGGGGCCCCTAAAGAGACCCAGTACTTC. Translation: CASSQGAPKETQYF.

This clone came up once. V is TRBV6-1 and J is TRBJ1-3; weak D call: TRBD1 (6 bases). V was trimmed by 1 base and J by 4 bases, leaving 8 bases between them. Germline values: CDR1 MNHNS, CDR2 SASEGT. The CDR3 is made up of 14 amino acids. For the CDR3, the DNA is TGTGCCAGCAGTGAAGGCAGGGGAGGAAACACCATATATTTT. Amino acids: CASSEGRGGNTIYF.

This chain links TRBV7-6 with TRBJ2-3; D not resolved. With 0 bases removed from V and 5 bases from J, the gap between germline ends came to 0 bases. This CDR3 has 11 residues. Germline CDR1 is SGHVS and CDR2 is FNYEAQ. Written as DNA, the CDR3 is TGTGCCAGCAGCTTAGCAGATACGCAGTATTTT. This gives the protein CASSLADTQYF.

The chain uses TRBV5-6 and TRBJ2-3; 7 nucleotides agree with TRBD1. Germline V gives CDR1 SGHDT, CDR2 YYEEEE. The CDR3 is 14 amino acids. The V segment lost 2 bases and the J segment 6 bases; nucleotides outside the gene matches: 6. In DNA, the CDR3 is TGTGCCAGCAGCTTTCTCCCCAGGGGGGATACGCAGTATTTT. This sequence encodes CASSFLPRGDTQYF.

This clone has more than one count but fewer than ten. The chain recombines TRBV5-1 with TRBJ2-2; 8 nucleotides align to TRBD1. This CDR3 spans 15 amino acids. CDR1 and CDR2 (germline): SGHRS, YFSETQ. Losses at the gene ends were 4 bases for V and 4 bases for J; bases not matched to a gene: 6. This CDR3 reads CASSQRDRSTGELFF. CDR3 coding DNA: TGCGCCAGCAGCCAAAGGGACAGGTCCACCGGGGAGCTGTTTTTT.

The V gene is TRBV12-5, the J gene TRBJ2-2, with TRBD1 as a possible D gene (6 bases). The germline V gene has CDR1 LGHNT and CDR2 FRNRAP. This CDR3 is built from 19 residues. The V end was cut by 1 base, the J end by 2 bases, with 20 bases between. CDR3 sequence: CASGLGVGNRDTNTGELFF. The CDR3 region has the DNA TGTGCTAGTGGTTTGGGAGTTGGGAACCGGGACACTAACACCGGGGAGCTGTTTTTT.

This clone was found once. The chain joins TRBV6-5 to TRBJ2-3; no firm D call. CDR1 is MNHEY and CDR2 is SVGAGI in the germline V gene. The CDR3 is made up of 15 amino acids. The ends were cut back, 2 bases at V and 0 bases at J, with 9 bases in the middle. As DNA, the CDR3 is TGTGCCAGCAGTTACCTCGATCCTAGCACAGATACGCAGTATTTT. As protein: CASSYLDPSTDTQYF.

J is TRBJ2-1 and V is TRBV4-2; 10 nucleotides match TRBD2. CDR1 and CDR2 from the germline V gene are LGHNA and YNFKEQ. The CDR3 is 16 amino acids. V dropped 4 bases and J dropped 4; count of bases not matched to a gene: 7. CDR3 coding DNA: TGTGCCAGCAGCCGGCAAGCGGGGGGGGGATACAATGAGCAGTTCTTC. It is translated as CASSRQAGGGYNEQFF.

The chain recombines TRBV6-5 with TRBJ1-5; tentatively, D is TRBD1 (5 bases). This CDR3 has 16 amino acids. The V and J ends lost 0 bases and 0 bases respectively, with 9 bases between them. Germline V gives CDR1 MNHEY, CDR2 SVGAGI. The CDR3 sequence: CASSYSGAYSNQPQHF. CDR3 coding DNA: TGTGCCAGCAGTTACTCTGGGGCCTATAGCAATCAGCCCCAGCATTTT.

The chain joins TRBV5-1 to TRBJ2-7; a weak D match, TRBD1 (6 bases). Germline V CDR1 and CDR2: SGHRS, YFSETQ. V dropped 0 bases and J dropped 7 bases, with 11 bases sitting between them. This CDR3 contains 13 residues. In DNA, the CDR3 is TGCGCCAGCAGCTTGGAGGGGGAAGGGGAGCAGTACTTC. It specifies CASSLEGEGEQYF.

V gene TRBV7-9 combines with J gene TRBJ2-1; TRBD1 matches at 7 bases. Germline loops: CDR1 SEHNR, CDR2 FQNEAQ (reference sequence). The CDR3 consists of 16 residues. Losses at the gene ends were 3 bases for V and 5 bases for J; bases not matched to a gene: 10. The CDR3 region is CASSLPGQLLNNEQFF. CDR3 sequence (DNA): TGTGCCAGCAGCTTGCCGGGACAGCTATTAAACAATGAGCAGTTCTTC.

CDR3 coding DNA: TGCGCCAGCAGCCAAGGGGGGTCGTTTGGTGAAAAACTGTTTTTT. This codes for CASSQGGSFGEKLFF. This chain connects TRBV4-1 to TRBJ1-4; a possible D gene is TRBD1 (5 bases). The length of the CDR3 is 15 residues. The germline V gene encodes CDR1 MGHRA and CDR2 YSYEKL. Trimming stripped 1 base from V and 7 bases from J, with 13 bases between.

The chain recombines TRBV6-6 with TRBJ1-1; no firm D call. This CDR3 has 14 residues. The V gene's germline CDR1 is MNHNY and CDR2 SVGAGI (reference sequence). Between the trimmed V and J ends, which lost 5 bases and 4 bases, there was a span of 14 bases. CDR3 loop: CASSGEFMSTEAFF. CDR3 sequence (DNA): TGTGCCAGCAGTGGAGAGTTTATGAGCACTGAAGCTTTCTTT.

V is TRBV28 and J is TRBJ1-1; D is possibly TRBD1 (5 bases). V was shortened by 6 bases and J by 5 bases, with 10 bases between the two germline ends. The V gene's germline CDR1 is MDHEN and CDR2 SYDVKM. This CDR3 region has 12 residues. Here the CDR3 DNA reads TGTGCCAGCAGATGGGGGGGGACTGAAGCTTTCTTT. The encoded protein is CASRWGGTEAFF.

The CDR3 nucleotides read TGTGCCAGCAGTGAAGGGGGGGGGCTTGAGCAGTACTTC. Its protein product is CASSEGGGLEQYF. V and J are TRBV6-1 and TRBJ2-7; D possibly corresponds to TRBD2 (7 bases). CDR3 length: 13 amino acids. Germline loops: CDR1 MNHNS, CDR2 SASEGT. The V gene lost 1 base and the J gene lost 7 bases, with 11 bases spanning the gap.